Listed here is a single T cell receptor beta chain. This sample is part of a study of blood T cell repertoires in COVID-19. Study background: COVID-19 samples from acute and convalescent phases originated in the United States, Italy and Spain. The analysed material was cDNA or gDNA that came from T cells, B-cell-depleted T cells, or PBMCs.

The CDR3 totals 15 residues. Germline V CDR1 and CDR2: LGHDT, YNNKEL (reference sequence). Trimming took off 2 bases at V and 7 bases at J, with 18 bases between the two ends. Profiled with immunoSEQ multiplex PCR; TCRdb holds only in-frame clones, not every one. Here the sample spans fewer than 130,000 clones, 87% being singletons. The chain links TRBV3-1 (or the pseudogene TRBV3-2) to TRBJ2-7; maybe TRBD1 (8 bases). Sequences were obtained from peripheral blood. This receptor was taken from a human donor in a cohort sampled during active COVID-19. The CDR3 region is CASSQKAGQVEEQYF. The CDR3 coding sequence is TGTGCCAGCAGCCAAAAAGCGGGACAGGTCGAAGAGCAGTACTTC.